One T cell receptor beta chain is described in this entry. The antigen is unknown. The data derive from a study of CD8+CD57+ T cells in acquired aplastic anemia. Those patients picked for sequencing had displayed CD8+CD57+ cell expansion on flow cytometry. Severe acquired aplastic anemia affected all patients. Patients were untreated when blood was sampled. Study results and limitations: The study found no significant CD8+ Simpson's diversity difference between patients and controls. Patients and controls shared twenty-nine CD8+ CDR3 sequences, highly expressed in patients.

Template material for TCR beta VDJ and CDR3 profiling consisted of genomic DNA. TCRdb used MiXCR to reprocess the reads, holding one entry per CDR3 protein. The table lists more than 250,000 distinct CDR3 sequences, 82% of them singletons. Germline trimming cut 6 bases from V and 2 bases from J; bases unmatched to any gene: 10. The CDR3 is made up of 15 amino acids. Germline V lookup: CDR1 DFQATT, CDR2 SNEGSKA (reference sequence). The chain has TRBV20-1 and TRBJ2-3; TRBD2 matches at 8 bases. The sample taken for sequencing was sorted CD4+, CD8+, or CD8+CD57+ T cells (not recorded which) from PBMCs. This clonotype originated in a human donor with aplastic anemia. The CDR3: CSARSGGGDTDTQYF. DNA of the CDR3: TGCAGTGCCAGAAGCGGGGGCGGGGACACAGATACGCAGTATTTT.